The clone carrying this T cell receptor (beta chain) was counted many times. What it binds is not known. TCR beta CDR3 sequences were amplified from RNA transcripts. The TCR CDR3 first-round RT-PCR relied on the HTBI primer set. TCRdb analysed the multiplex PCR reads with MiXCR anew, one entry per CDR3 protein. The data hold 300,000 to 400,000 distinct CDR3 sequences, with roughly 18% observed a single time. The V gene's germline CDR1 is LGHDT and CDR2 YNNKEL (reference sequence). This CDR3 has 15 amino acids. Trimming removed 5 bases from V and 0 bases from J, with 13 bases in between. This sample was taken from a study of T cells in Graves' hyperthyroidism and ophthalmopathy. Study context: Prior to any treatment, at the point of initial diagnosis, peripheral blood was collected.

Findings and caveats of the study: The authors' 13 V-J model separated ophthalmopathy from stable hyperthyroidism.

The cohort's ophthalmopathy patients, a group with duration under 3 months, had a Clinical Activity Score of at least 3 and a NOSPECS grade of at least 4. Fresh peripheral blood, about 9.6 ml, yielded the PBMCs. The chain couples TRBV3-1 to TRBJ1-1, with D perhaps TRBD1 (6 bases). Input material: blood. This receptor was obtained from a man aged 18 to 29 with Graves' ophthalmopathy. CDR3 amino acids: CASSEAGAMNTEAFF. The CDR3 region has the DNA TGTGCCAGCAGCGAAGCGGGGGCCATGAACACTGAAGCTTTCTTT. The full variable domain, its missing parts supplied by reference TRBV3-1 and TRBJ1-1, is DTAVSQTPKYLVTQMGNDKSIKCEQNLGHDTMYWYKQDSKKFLKIMFSYNNKELIINETVPNRFSPKSPDKAHLNLHINSLELGDSAVYFCASSEAGAMNTEAFFGQGTRLTVV.